The 29 T cell receptor beta chains below come from one sample, sequenced in a study of spatial heterogeneity in lung cancer. The time point denotes: blood at routine non-recurrence follow-up after resection. The study sequenced unsorted whole RNA from tumor, nontumor lung or frozen PBMC. TCRdb processed the 5' RACE reads anew with MiXCR; each CDR3 protein has one entry. The repertoire holds around 30,000 distinct CDR3 sequences, with 5.5% to 7% as singletons. The starting material was PBMCs, obtained at follow-up. These receptors were taken from a male donor with early-stage non-small cell lung cancer.

The chain is built from TRBV7-2 and TRBJ2-5; D unclear. Germline values: CDR1 SGHTA, CDR2 FQGNSA. The V end was cut by 1 base, the J end by 5 bases, with 14 bases between. The CDR3 is 15 residues long. The CDR3 is CASSLGWRNQETQYF. The DNA of the CDR3 is TGTGCCAGCAGCTTAGGGTGGCGAAATCAGGAGACCCAGTACTTC.

The J gene is TRBJ1-6, the V gene TRBV20-1; 10 bases map to TRBD1. The length of the CDR3 is 13 residues. Germline trimming cut 5 bases from V and 7 bases from J; bases unmatched to any gene: 2. Germline V gene sequence: CDR1 DFQATT, CDR2 SNEGSKA (reference sequence). CDR3 nucleotide sequence: TGCAGTGCTGGGACAGGGGAGAATTCACCCCTCCACTTT. Amino acids: CSAGTGENSPLHF.

On this clonotype itself: A single base separates this from a much larger clone, so it may be a read error. The chain couples TRBV6-2 or TRBV6-3 to TRBJ1-1, with D unresolved. The CDR3 extends over 13 amino acids. Germline CDR1 reads MNHEY; CDR2 reads SVGEGT. The DNA of the CDR3 is TGTGCCAGCAGTTACGACGTGGGCGCTGAACCTTTCTTT. The encoded protein is CASSYDVGAEPFF.

This clonotype was counted ten times or more. The chain is built from TRBV4-3 and TRBJ2-2; 11 bases agree with TRBD1. The CDR3 contains 17 residues. Looked up from germline, CDR1 is LGHNA and CDR2 is YSLEER. V shed 0 bases, J shed 4 bases, and the junction held 4 bases outside the gene matches. The CDR3 region is CASSQDGQGAFTGELFF. In nucleotides, the CDR3 is TGCGCCAGCAGCCAAGATGGACAGGGGGCTTTCACCGGGGAGCTGTTTTTT.

The chain uses TRBV7-2 and TRBJ2-3, with D unclear. Germline V gene lookup returns CDR1 SGHTA and CDR2 FQGNSA. V lost 1 base to trimming and J lost 2 bases, with 4 bases between them. This CDR3 region has 13 residues. The CDR3 DNA reads TGTGCCAGCAGCTTAGAGGCCACAGATACGCAGTATTTT. Translation gives CASSLEATDTQYF.

The sample holds many counts of this clonotype. The gene calls are TRBV6-1 and TRBJ1-2; D call uncertain. The CDR3 covers 13 residues. Trimming took off 7 bases at V and 2 bases at J, with 11 bases between the two ends. CDR1 and CDR2 (germline): MNHNS, SASEGT. The CDR3 loop reads CASTFNSNYGYTF. Here the CDR3 DNA reads TGTGCCAGCACGTTTAACAGCAACTATGGCTACACCTTC.

This clonotype was recorded at least ten times. CDR3 protein: CASTGHLQETQYF. For the CDR3, the DNA is TGTGCCAGCACCGGACACCTACAAGAGACCCAGTACTTC. The chain joins TRBV6-2 or TRBV6-3 to TRBJ2-5, with D tentatively TRBD1 (5 bases). From germline, CDR1 is MNHEY and CDR2 SVGEGT. This CDR3 has 13 residues. The ends were cut back, 7 bases at V and 2 bases at J, with 11 bases in the middle.

At least ten counts were recorded for this clonotype. V gene TRBV28 combines with J gene TRBJ1-5; 8 nucleotides align to TRBD1. Germline V gives CDR1 MDHEN, CDR2 SYDVKM. Trimming took 7 bases from V and 0 from J; bases not matched to a gene: 2. The CDR3 runs 14 residues. CDR3 coding DNA: TGTGCCAGCAAGGACAGGGATAGCAATCAGCCCCAGCATTTT. As protein: CASKDRDSNQPQHF.

As for this clonotype: This may stem from a read error, because a much larger clone lies one nucleotide away. The gene calls are TRBV29-1 and TRBJ1-3; 7 positions match TRBD1. Germline CDR1 SQVTM, CDR2 ANQGSEA. The CDR3 has 18 amino acids. CDR3 sequence: CSVEDHRDSVSTGNTKYF. CDR3 nucleotide sequence: TGCAGCGTTGAAGATCACCGGGACAGCGTATCTACTGGAAACACCAAATATTTT.

In regard to this clonotype: This may stem from a read error, because a much larger clone lies one nucleotide away. The gene calls are TRBV5-1 and TRBJ2-3; TRBD2 is a possible D gene (6 bases). The CDR3 has 17 residues. Germline values: CDR1 SGHRS, CDR2 YFSETQ. Trimming left V 0 bases short and J 5 bases short, with 19 bases between. CDR3 sequence (DNA): TGCGCCAGCAGCTTGGTCCTACCGGGAGATGGAGGAGATACGCAGTATTTT. Amino acids: CASSLVLPGDGGDTQYF. The variable domain in full, completed from reference TRBV5-1 and TRBJ2-3, reads KAGVTQTPRYLIKTRGQQVTLSCSPISGHRSVSWYQQTPGQGLQFLFEYFSETQRNKGNFPGRFSGRQFSNSRSEMNVSTLELGDSALYLCASSLVLPGDGGDTQYFGPGTRLTVL.

The table lists this clonotype with many counts. The chain employs TRBV9 and TRBJ1-6, with TRBD1 as a possible D gene (6 bases). CDR3 size: 17 residues. Germline V gene data show CDR1 as SGDLS and CDR2 as YYNGEE. Trimming removed 0 bases at V and 3 bases at J, with 13 bases between. CDR3 amino acids: CASSVAGGRHYNSPLHF. As DNA, the CDR3 is TGTGCCAGCAGCGTAGCGGGGGGGCGACACTATAATTCACCCCTCCACTTT.

As to this clonotype: Since a much larger clone is just one base distant, this may be a read error. V and J are TRBV29-1 and TRBJ2-2, with D unclear. The V end was cut by 4 bases, the J end by 0 bases, with 12 bases between. This CDR3 has 15 residues. Germline V lookup: CDR1 SQVTM, CDR2 ANQGSEA. The chain's CDR3 is CSVAFAVPNTGELFF. The CDR3 DNA reads TGCAGCGTTGCCTTCGCGGTCCCGAACACCGGGGAGCTGTTTTTT.

The table lists this clonotype with many counts. The chain carries TRBV18 and TRBJ2-1; 7 positions match TRBD1. CDR1 KGHSH and CDR2 LQKENI come from the germline V gene. The CDR3 spans 12 residues. The J segment lost 9 bases and the V segment lost 8 bases, leaving 7 bases of the junction unmatched. CDR3 in amino acids: CASETGVGEQFF. CDR3 DNA: TGTGCCAGCGAAACAGGGGTGGGTGAGCAGTTCTTC.

This clonotype was detected ten times or more. V and J are TRBV12-3 or TRBV12-4 and TRBJ2-7, with TRBD1 matching 7 bases. The CDR3 contains 14 residues. Trimming took 6 bases from V and 5 from J; bases not matched to a gene: 10. CDR3 coding DNA: TGTGCCAGCAGCAAGGTGACAGGGACCAACGAGCAGTACTTC. This gives the protein CASSKVTGTNEQYF.

This clonotype was observed at least ten times. V is TRBV5-4 and J is TRBJ1-1, with a possible D match to TRBD1 (5 bases). The ends were cut back, 3 bases at V and 1 base at J, with 22 bases in the middle. Germline V gives CDR1 SGHNT, CDR2 YYREEE (reference sequence). The CDR3 runs 18 residues. The CDR3 spells CASSYHVLGVPGNTEAFF. DNA of the CDR3: TGTGCCAGCAGCTACCATGTTTTGGGGGTCCCAGGGAACACTGAAGCTTTCTTT. The whole variable domain, remainder taken from reference TRBV5-4 and TRBJ1-1, is ETGVTQSPTHLIKTRGQQVTLRCSSQSGHNTVSWYQQALGQGPQFIFQYYREEENGRGNFPPRFSGLQFPNYSSELNVNALELDDSALYLCASSYHVLGVPGNTEAFFGQGTRLTVV.

The V and J genes are TRBV6-2 or TRBV6-3 and TRBJ1-2; D unresolved. This CDR3 spans 13 amino acids. V was trimmed by 2 bases and J by 5 bases, leaving 9 bases between them. Germline-derived CDR1 and CDR2 are MNHEY and SVGEGT. The CDR3 nucleotides are TGTGCCAGCAGTTACAGGGCATCTTATGGCTACACCTTC. Translating gives CASSYRASYGYTF.

This chain links TRBV5-1 with TRBJ2-3; no clear D gene. Germline CDR1 SGHRS, CDR2 YFSETQ. The CDR3 loop spans 14 amino acids. V shed 0 bases and J shed 1 base, with 6 bases lying between them. The CDR3 sequence: CASSLDQGTDTQYF. The CDR3 DNA reads as TGCGCCAGCAGCTTGGACCAGGGCACAGATACGCAGTATTTT.

This clonotype was observed a few times. The rearrangement uses TRBV3-1 and TRBJ2-1, with 8 nucleotides matching TRBD2. Unmatched junction bases numbered 16, after V lost 2 bases and J lost 10 bases. In germline, CDR1 is LGHDT, CDR2 YNNKEL (reference sequence). The CDR3 loop spans 17 amino acids. The CDR3 here is CASSQSYYGGVMREQFF. CDR3 coding DNA: TGTGCCAGCAGCCAATCCTATTACGGGGGGGTTATGAGGGAGCAGTTCTTC.

In this sample, this clonotype turned up many times. The chain carries TRBV6-1 and TRBJ2-5; the match to TRBD2 covers 12 bases. The CDR3 is 15 amino acids. CDR1 and CDR2 from the germline V gene are MNHNS and SASEGT. The trim removed 5 bases at V and 1 base at J, leaving 2 bases unmatched. CDR3 in amino acids: CASSSGLAGQETQYF. The CDR3, as DNA: TGTGCCAGCAGTTCGGGACTAGCGGGCCAAGAGACCCAGTACTTC.

The chain employs TRBV12-3 or TRBV12-4 and TRBJ2-2, with TRBD2 matching over 7 bases. This CDR3 is 15 amino acids long. J gave up 5 bases and V 2 bases, and 5 bases lay outside the gene matches. CDR3 nucleotides: TGTGCCAGCAGTTTATGGCGGGAGAGGACCGGGGAGCTGTTTTTT. Its translation is CASSLWRERTGELFF.

This clonotype was observed at least ten times. This chain links TRBV30 with TRBJ2-1, with D hard to call. The V and J ends lost 0 bases and 6 bases respectively, with 3 bases between them. Germline CDR1 and CDR2: GTSNPN and SVGIG (reference sequence). The CDR3 is made up of 11 amino acids. CDR3 sequence: CAWSVSNEQFF. CDR3 in DNA: TGTGCCTGGAGTGTATCCAATGAGCAGTTCTTC.

Ten or more counts support this clonotype. The chain joins TRBV18 to TRBJ1-5; D may be TRBD1 (6 bases). Germline V CDR1 and CDR2: KGHSH, LQKENI. Deletions cut 4 bases from V and 3 bases from J, with 13 bases between. The CDR3 covers 15 residues. The CDR3 DNA reads TGTGCCAGCTCACTCGAACAGGGTAACAATCAGCCCCAGCATTTT. It is translated as CASSLEQGNNQPQHF.

This clonotype was seen more than once but under ten times. V is TRBV10-3 and J is TRBJ2-1; D remains ambiguous. V lost 4 bases and J lost 3, with 7 bases in between. Per germline, CDR1 ENHRY and CDR2 SYGVKD. There are 13 residues in the CDR3. This CDR3 is CAISVGSYNEQFF. The DNA of the CDR3 is TGTGCCATCAGTGTTGGAAGCTACAATGAGCAGTTCTTC.

At least ten counts were recorded for this clonotype. J is TRBJ2-1 and V is TRBV5-1, with 7 positions matching TRBD2. V shed 0 bases and J 6 bases; nucleotides not matched to a gene: 3. This CDR3 contains 14 residues. The germline gives CDR1 SGHRS, CDR2 YFSETQ. DNA for the CDR3: TGCGCCAGCAGCTTGGGGGACTACTCCAATGAGCAGTTCTTC. Translating it yields CASSLGDYSNEQFF.

This clonotype was recorded many times. V and J are TRBV20-1 and TRBJ2-2; D gene ambiguous. In germline, CDR1 is DFQATT, CDR2 SNEGSKA (reference sequence). This CDR3 has 14 amino acids. Trimming pared 0 bases from V and 5 bases from J, leaving 10 bases between. The CDR3, as DNA: TGCAGTGCTAGAGAGGGAAGTAATACCGGGGAGCTGTTTTTT. Protein: CSAREGSNTGELFF.

This clonotype appeared many times. The genes are TRBV20-1 and TRBJ1-2; D not certain. Germline V gives CDR1 DFQATT, CDR2 SNEGSKA (reference sequence). Trimming left V 4 bases short and J 8 bases short, with 8 bases between. The CDR3 runs to 10 residues. The CDR3 here is CSAKAGGYTF. The CDR3 DNA reads TGCAGTGCTAAAGCAGGAGGCTACACCTTC.

This clonotype was seen only a few times. The chain combines TRBV6-1 with TRBJ1-2; maybe TRBD1 (5 bases). Trimming pared 2 bases from V and 4 bases from J, leaving 8 bases between. The CDR3 loop spans 13 amino acids. Germline CDR1 MNHNS, CDR2 SASEGT. The CDR3 loop is CASSERQGYGYTF. DNA for the CDR3: TGTGCCAGCAGTGAACGCCAGGGCTATGGCTACACCTTC.

This clonotype was detected only a few times. The J gene is TRBJ2-7, the V gene TRBV27; 9 bases fit TRBD1. Germline V gene sequence: CDR1 MNHEY, CDR2 SMNVEV (reference sequence). Unmatched junction bases numbered 11, after V lost 5 bases and J lost 3 bases. CDR3 length: 16 amino acids. CDR3: CASSVRKGTGHYEQYV. The DNA of the CDR3 is TGTGCCAGCAGTGTAAGAAAGGGGACAGGGCACTACGAGCAGTACGTC.

This clonotype has ten or more counts. The V gene is TRBV21-1, the J gene TRBJ2-5; the listed D gene, TRBD1, was not tested against the DNA. TRBV21-1 corresponds to a pseudogene. The CDR3 sequence is 16 residues long. The CDR3 region has the DNA TGTGCCAGCAGCAAAGTTGGACGGCGCCCGATAGAGACCCAGTACTTC. As protein: CASSKVGRRPIETQYF.